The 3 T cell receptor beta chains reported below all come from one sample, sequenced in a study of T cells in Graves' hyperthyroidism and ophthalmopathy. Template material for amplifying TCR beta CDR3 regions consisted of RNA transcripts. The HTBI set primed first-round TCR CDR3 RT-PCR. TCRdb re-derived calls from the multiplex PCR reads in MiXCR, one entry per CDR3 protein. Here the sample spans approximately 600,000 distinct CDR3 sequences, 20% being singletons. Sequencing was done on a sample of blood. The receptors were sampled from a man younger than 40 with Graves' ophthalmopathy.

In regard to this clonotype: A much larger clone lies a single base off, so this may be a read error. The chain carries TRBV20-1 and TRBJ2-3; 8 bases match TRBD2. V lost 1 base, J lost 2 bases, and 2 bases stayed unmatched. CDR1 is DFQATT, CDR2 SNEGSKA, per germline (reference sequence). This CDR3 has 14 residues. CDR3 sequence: CSARVSGTTDTQYF. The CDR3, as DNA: TGCAGTGCTAGAGTTAGCGGGACCACAGATACGCAGTATTTT.

The CDR3 loop is CASTDRNTGELFF. CDR3 in DNA: TGTGCCAGCACCGACAGGAACACCGGGGAGCTGTTTTTT. This chain joins TRBV6-1 and TRBJ2-2, with a tentative D call TRBD1 (5 bases). The CDR3 spans 13 residues. V was clipped by 7 bases and J by 1 base, with 7 bases between them. Looked up from germline, CDR1 is MNHNS and CDR2 is SASEGT.

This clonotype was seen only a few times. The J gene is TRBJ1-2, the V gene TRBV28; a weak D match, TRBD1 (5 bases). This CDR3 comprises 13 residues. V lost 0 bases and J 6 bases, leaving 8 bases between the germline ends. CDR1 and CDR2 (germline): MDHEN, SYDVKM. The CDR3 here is CASSLWGPDGYTF. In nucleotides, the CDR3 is TGTGCCAGCAGTTTATGGGGGCCCGATGGCTACACCTTC.